What follows are 16 T cell receptor beta chains derived from one specimen sequenced in a study of PD-1 blockade in classical Hodgkin lymphoma. Sequencing was performed with immunoSEQ multiplex PCR; in TCRdb, only in-frame clones are kept and a portion is missing. The sample carries some 110,000 clones, around 90% recorded once. Time point of the sample: cycle 4 day 1 (C4D1), after 5 to 7 weeks of nivolumab. Relapses following autologous stem cell transplantation were seen in all patients, with brentuximab vedotin exposure varying. The sample consisted of peripheral blood mononuclear cells (PBMCs), taken before the fourth cycle of nivolumab. The source is a human donor with classical Hodgkin lymphoma.

The genes are TRBV28 and TRBJ1-5, with TRBD1 as a possible D gene (6 bases). The germline V gene encodes CDR1 MDHEN and CDR2 SYDVKM. Trimming pared 6 bases from V and 1 base from J, leaving 10 bases between. The CDR3 has 14 amino acids. The CDR3 loop reads CASRIQGSNQPQHF. The CDR3 DNA follows: TGTGCCAGCAGGATTCAGGGGAGCAATCAGCCCCAGCATTTT.

V usage is TRBV27 and J usage is TRBJ2-7, with 7 bases that match TRBD2. This CDR3 is 14 amino acids long. Per germline, CDR1 MNHEY and CDR2 SMNVEV (reference sequence). V shed 8 bases, J shed 5 bases, and the junction held 12 bases outside the gene matches. DNA of the CDR3: TGTGCCAGCGGGCCCGGGGGGACGGGGAACGAGCAGTACTTC. Amino acids: CASGPGGTGNEQYF.

This clone was seen a handful of times. The J gene is TRBJ2-1, the V gene TRBV6-6; 11 nucleotides line up with TRBD2. The junction had 9 bases not matched to a gene; V was cut back by 6 bases and J by 8 bases. Germline V gene lookup returns CDR1 MNHNY and CDR2 SVGAGI (reference sequence). The CDR3 loop spans 15 amino acids. This CDR3 is CASRASGRIGDEQFF. The CDR3 nucleotides read TGTGCCAGCAGAGCTAGCGGGAGGATTGGCGATGAGCAGTTCTTC.

This chain connects TRBV5-6 to TRBJ2-7; D may be TRBD2 (6 bases). The CDR3 runs to 13 residues. The germline V and J ends were trimmed by 2 bases and 5 bases, with 11 bases remaining between them. CDR1 SGHDT and CDR2 YYEEEE come from the germline V gene. CDR3: CASSFRRENEQYF. CDR3 DNA: TGTGCCAGCAGCTTTAGGAGGGAGAACGAGCAGTACTTC.

The gene calls are TRBV29-1 and TRBJ2-1; 8 bases line up with TRBD1. CDR3 size: 14 residues. Trimming cost V 5 bases and J 8 bases; bases outside gene matches: 11. Germline V gene sequence: CDR1 SQVTM, CDR2 ANQGSEA. CDR3 protein: CSVRGQGNWDEQFF. CDR3 sequence (DNA): TGCAGCGTTAGAGGACAGGGTAATTGGGATGAGCAGTTCTTC.

This clone is a singleton in its sample. V is TRBV6-1 and J is TRBJ2-4; D might be TRBD1 or TRBD2, each matching 6 bases. The CDR3 has 17 residues. Trimming shortened V by 2 bases and J by 8 bases, and 22 bases separated the two germline ends. CDR1 and CDR2 (germline): MNHNS, SASEGT. CDR3 DNA: TGTGCCAGCAGTGAATTTGGGAATCCCGGGGGCAGGGACATTCAGTACTTC. Its translation is CASSEFGNPGGRDIQYF.

For this clone: The same CDR3 can be traced to other DNA sequences in this sample. V and J are TRBV30 and TRBJ1-1; D is perhaps TRBD1 (6 bases). This CDR3 is 14 amino acids long. Trimming pared 0 bases from V and 6 bases from J, leaving 14 bases between. Germline CDR1 reads GTSNPN; CDR2 reads SVGIG (reference sequence). The CDR3 is CAWSVGGAGPEAFF. CDR3 coding DNA: TGTGCCTGGAGTGTGGGGGGCGCGGGCCCTGAAGCTTTCTTT.

The rearrangement links TRBV2 to TRBJ2-1; 7 positions match TRBD1. Germline trimming cut 6 bases from V and 9 bases from J; bases unmatched to any gene: 11. Germline CDR1 is SNHLY and CDR2 is FYNNEI. The CDR3 has 14 residues. The CDR3 sequence is CASSPAGGLGEQFF. CDR3 DNA: TGTGCCAGCAGCCCAGCAGGGGGATTAGGTGAGCAGTTCTTC. Complete variable domain (other parts from reference TRBV2 and TRBJ2-1): EPEVTQTPSHQVTQMGQEVILRCVPISNHLYFYWYRQILGQKVEFLVSFYNNEISEKSEIFDDQFSVERPDGSNFTLKIRSTKLEDSAMYFCASSPAGGLGEQFFGPGTRLTVL.

This rearrangement joins TRBV25-1 to TRBJ2-1; D is possibly TRBD1 or TRBD2 (5 bases each). CDR1 and CDR2 from the germline V gene are MGHDK and SYGVNS. V lost 5 bases and J 0 bases, leaving 17 bases between the germline ends. The length of the CDR3 is 17 residues. CDR3 sequence (DNA): TGTGCCAGCAGTCCTCGGCAGGGAGTCGTCTCCTACAATGAGCAGTTCTTC. This translates into CASSPRQGVVSYNEQFF. Using reference TRBV25-1 and TRBJ2-1 for the parts outside the CDR3, the full variable domain is EADIYQTPRYLVIGTGKKITLECSQTMGHDKMYWYQQDPGMELHLIHYSYGVNSTEKGDLSSESTVSRIRTEHFPLTLESARPSHTSQYLCASSPRQGVVSYNEQFFGPGTRLTVL.

V gene TRBV9 combines with J gene TRBJ2-5; 8 bases are shared with TRBD2. V was pared by 0 bases and J by 2 bases, with 6 bases of the junction left unmatched. Germline V lookup: CDR1 SGDLS, CDR2 YYNGEE. This CDR3 is built from 16 residues. CDR3 nucleotide sequence: TGTGCCAGCAGCGTAGAAGCTAGCGGGCGACAAGAGACCCAGTACTTC. It specifies CASSVEASGRQETQYF.

The rearrangement joins TRBV7-9 to TRBJ2-7, with 8 bases lining up with TRBD1. The CDR3 totals 13 residues. Unmatched junction bases numbered 2, after V lost 2 bases and J lost 5 bases. The V gene's germline CDR1 is SEHNR and CDR2 FQNEAQ (reference sequence). This CDR3 is CASSLSGGNEQYF. Here the CDR3 DNA reads TGTGCCAGCAGCTTATCAGGGGGCAACGAGCAGTACTTC.

As regards this clone: The junction departs from the called germline gene at one end, perhaps through a read error. J is TRBJ2-3 and V is TRBV6-4, with unresolved D. The CDR3 has 10 residues. Per the germline V gene, CDR1 is MRHNA and CDR2 is SNTAGT. CDR3: CASSDGRYTF. The CDR3 DNA reads TGTGCCAGCAGTGACGGTAGGTACACATTT.

The chain employs TRBV28 and TRBJ2-5, with a weak D call TRBD2 (6 bases). The V end was cut by 3 bases, the J end by 5 bases, with 10 bases between. The CDR3 extends over 13 amino acids. Germline assignment: CDR1 MDHEN and CDR2 SYDVKM. The CDR3: CASSFAGWETQYF. The DNA of the CDR3 is TGTGCCAGCAGTTTTGCGGGGTGGGAGACCCAGTACTTC. Looking up the rest from reference TRBV28 and TRBJ2-5 gives the full variable domain: DVKVTQSSRYLVKRTGEKVFLECVQDMDHENMFWYRQDPGLGLRLIYFSYDVKMKEKGDIPEGYSVSREKKERFSLILESASTNQTSMYLCASSFAGWETQYFGPGTRLLVL.

The chain has TRBV19 and TRBJ1-1; D is unclear. The CDR3 extends over 16 amino acids. Germline V gene sequence: CDR1 LNHDA, CDR2 SQIVND (reference sequence). Trimming left V 3 bases short and J 0 bases short, with 14 bases between. DNA for the CDR3: TGTGCCAGTAGTATCCGCCTCGCCCCAATGAACACTGAAGCTTTCTTT. Residues: CASSIRLAPMNTEAFF.

The rearrangement links TRBV25-1 to TRBJ2-1; D tentatively fits TRBD1 or TRBD2 (5 bases each). This CDR3 has 16 residues. V gave up 4 bases and J gave up 0 bases, with 13 bases separating them. Germline V gene data show CDR1 as MGHDK and CDR2 as SYGVNS. This chain's CDR3 is CASSGAGRSSYNEQFF. DNA of the CDR3: TGTGCCAGCAGTGGAGCAGGGAGAAGCTCCTACAATGAGCAGTTCTTC.

This clone has only one observation. V gene TRBV2 combines with J gene TRBJ1-4, with D possibly TRBD1 on 6 matching bases. The V and J ends lost 0 bases and 5 bases respectively, with 10 bases between them. Germline CDR1 reads SNHLY; CDR2 reads FYNNEI. The CDR3 consists of 15 residues. CDR3 loop: CASSEAQGTNEKLFF. In DNA, the CDR3 is TGTGCCAGCAGTGAAGCGCAGGGGACGAATGAAAAACTGTTTTTT.